Below, 23 T cell receptor beta chains from the same sample are listed, as sequenced in a study of blood T cell repertoires in COVID-19. Sequenced by immunoSEQ multiplex PCR; TCRdb stores in-frame clones only, minus some. The data contain 250,000 or so clones, 80% to 90% of them seen just once; the ten biggest clones take up approximately 4%. The sequencing input was PBMCs or T cells enriched from blood (not recorded which). These receptors came from a woman in her 30s with acute COVID-19.

The rearrangement uses TRBV9 and TRBJ1-6, with D possibly TRBD1 on 6 matching bases. Germline lookup yields CDR1 SGDLS and CDR2 YYNGEE. The V and J ends lost 3 bases and 14 bases respectively, with 15 bases between them. This CDR3 region has 13 residues. The CDR3 DNA is TGTGCCAGCAGCGAGGACAGTCTTGGGACCCTCCACTTT. This codes for CASSEDSLGTLHF.

This clone was counted only a few times. The CDR3 sequence is CASSHTKSNYEKLFF. DNA for the CDR3: TGTGCCAGCAGCCATACGAAGAGCAACTATGAAAAACTGTTTTTT. The rearrangement uses TRBV6-5 and TRBJ1-4; D is unclear. This CDR3 is 15 amino acids long. Trimming stripped 6 bases from V and 6 bases from J, with 17 bases between. Germline CDR1 and CDR2: MNHEY and SVGAGI.

The chain recombines TRBV5-4 with TRBJ1-3, with no clear D. V shed 3 bases and J shed 0 bases, with 10 bases lying between them. The CDR3 runs 15 residues. Germline V gene sequence: CDR1 SGHNT, CDR2 YYREEE (reference sequence). The CDR3 reads CASSSTGNSGNTIYF. DNA of the CDR3: TGTGCCAGCAGCTCAACCGGGAACTCTGGAAACACCATATATTTT.

This chain links TRBV18 with TRBJ1-5, with D uncertain. CDR1 and CDR2 from the germline V gene are KGHSH and LQKENI. Deletions cut 3 bases from V and 3 bases from J, with 9 bases between. CDR3 size: 14 residues. In nucleotides, the CDR3 is TGTGCCAGCTCACCCAGCGACCCCAATCAGCCCCAGCATTTT. Its translation: CASSPSDPNQPQHF.

The V and J genes are TRBV19 and TRBJ2-7; TRBD1 might be the D (6 bases). The CDR3 covers 12 residues. Trimming took 9 bases from V and 2 from J, leaving 11 bases between them. Germline assignment: CDR1 LNHDA and CDR2 SQIVND (reference sequence). CDR3 sequence (DNA): TGTGCCAGCTCCAGGGGAACCTACGAGCAGTACTTC. Its protein product is CASSRGTYEQYF.

This clone was observed a single time. This chain uses TRBV5-1 with TRBJ2-7; 7 bases line up with TRBD1. V shed 3 bases and J 4 bases; nucleotides not matched to a gene: 4. This CDR3 region has 13 residues. CDR1 is SGHRS, CDR2 YFSETQ, per germline. The CDR3 loop is CASSSLQGYEQYF. CDR3 DNA sequence: TGCGCCAGCAGCTCCCTACAGGGGTACGAGCAGTACTTC.

This clone was recorded once. The chain has TRBV19 and TRBJ1-2; the D gene is possibly TRBD1 (6 bases). V was shortened by 1 base and J by 4 bases, with 13 bases between the two germline ends. CDR1 and CDR2 from the germline V gene are LNHDA and SQIVND (reference sequence). The CDR3 has 15 amino acids. As DNA, the CDR3 is TGTGCCAGTAGTATAGGACAGGAGGACCGCTATGGCTACACCTTC. Encoded protein: CASSIGQEDRYGYTF.

The chain combines TRBV4-1 with TRBJ2-7, with 7 bases that match TRBD2. Germline values: CDR1 MGHRA, CDR2 YSYEKL. V dropped 5 bases and J dropped 5; count of bases not matched to a gene: 9. The CDR3 runs to 14 residues. The CDR3 is CASSGSGGRNEQYF. The CDR3 nucleotides read TGCGCCAGCAGCGGGTCGGGCGGGAGAAACGAGCAGTACTTC.

This chain links TRBV4-1 with TRBJ1-1; possibly TRBD1 for D (6 bases). Germline V lookup: CDR1 MGHRA, CDR2 YSYEKL. The CDR3 is made up of 14 amino acids. Trimming took 5 bases from V and 2 from J, leaving 12 bases between them. The CDR3 DNA reads as TGCGCCAGCAGCTCTATACAGGGCAACACTGAAGCTTTCTTT. This codes for CASSSIQGNTEAFF.

The chain employs TRBV12-3 or TRBV12-4 and TRBJ2-1; a possible D gene is TRBD2 (5 bases). V lost 6 bases, J lost 8 bases, and 11 bases lay in between. This CDR3 is 12 amino acids long. CDR3 residues: CASSLPDYEQFF. CDR3 bases: TGTGCCAGCAGCCTCCCGGACTATGAGCAGTTCTTC.

This clone was seen a few times. This same CDR3 is encoded by further DNA sequences in the sample. The V call is TRBV6-5, the J call TRBJ2-7; tentative D call: TRBD1 (6 bases). CDR1 is MNHEY and CDR2 is SVGAGI in the germline V gene. The CDR3 is 12 residues long. Trimming removed 6 bases at V and 4 bases at J, with 10 bases between. The CDR3 DNA follows: TGTGCCAGCAGCCGGACAGTTTACGAGCAGTACTTC. It yields the protein CASSRTVYEQYF.

The chain carries TRBV5-1 and TRBJ2-2; 12 nucleotides match TRBD1. Trimming took 3 bases from V and 6 from J; bases not matched to a gene: 3. This CDR3 contains 15 residues. CDR1 is SGHRS and CDR2 is YFSETQ in the germline V gene. Here the CDR3 reads CASSSGTGGPGELFF. CDR3 bases: TGCGCCAGCAGCTCCGGGACAGGGGGCCCCGGGGAGCTGTTTTTT.

This chain connects TRBV28 to TRBJ2-7; the D gene is possibly TRBD1 (5 bases). V lost 8 bases to trimming and J lost 2 bases, with 13 bases between them. Per the germline V gene, CDR1 is MDHEN and CDR2 is SYDVKM. The CDR3 consists of 13 residues. The CDR3 nucleotides are TGTGCCAGCGAGAACAGGATAACCTACGAGCAGTACTTC. Protein product: CASENRITYEQYF.

This chain connects TRBV9 to TRBJ2-1; 10 bases match TRBD2. The germline gives CDR1 SGDLS, CDR2 YYNGEE. There are 15 residues in the CDR3. V trimming: 4 bases; J trimming: 4 bases; junction bases outside the gene matches: 5. Here the CDR3 DNA reads TGTGCCAGCAGCATGGGACTAGCGAAGTACAATGAGCAGTTCTTC. Its protein product is CASSMGLAKYNEQFF.

The gene calls are TRBV12-3 or TRBV12-4 and TRBJ2-7; the D gene is possibly TRBD2 (6 bases). V gave up 6 bases and J gave up 2 bases, with 11 bases separating them. The CDR3 is 13 residues long. The CDR3 loop is CASRLGLTYEQYF. The DNA of the CDR3 is TGTGCCAGCAGGCTGGGACTCACCTACGAGCAGTACTTC.

The rearrangement uses TRBV7-9 and TRBJ2-7, with D perhaps matching TRBD1 (5 bases). The CDR3 loop spans 15 amino acids. From germline, CDR1 is SEHNR and CDR2 FQNEAQ (reference sequence). V was pared by 5 bases and J by 0 bases, with 14 bases between. As DNA, the CDR3 is TGTGCCAGCAGCGACGTGGACAATGGCTCCTACGAGCAGTACTTC. This sequence encodes CASSDVDNGSYEQYF.

V and J are TRBV28 and TRBJ2-6; a weak D match, TRBD2 (6 bases). Germline values: CDR1 MDHEN, CDR2 SYDVKM. The CDR3 sequence is 15 residues long. The V end lost 7 bases, the J end lost 3 bases, and 13 bases lay between the germline ends. DNA for the CDR3: TGTGCCAGCATCAACCGGGGGTTTGGGGCCAACGTCCTGACTTTC. Protein product: CASINRGFGANVLTF.

The rearrangement uses TRBV18 and TRBJ2-1, with TRBD1 matching over 10 bases. The CDR3 is made up of 16 amino acids. The germline V gene has CDR1 KGHSH and CDR2 LQKENI. The V and J ends lost 0 bases and 2 bases, in that order; junction bases with no gene match: 1. The CDR3 loop reads CASSPPGQGPYNEQFF. The DNA of the CDR3 is TGTGCCAGCTCACCACCGGGACAGGGGCCCTACAATGAGCAGTTCTTC.

The V and J genes are TRBV5-4 and TRBJ2-5; 10 bases align to TRBD1. The CDR3 runs 14 residues. Germline V CDR1 and CDR2: SGHNT, YYREEE (reference sequence). The J segment lost 5 bases and the V segment lost 3 bases, leaving 4 bases of the junction unmatched. In DNA form, the CDR3 reads TGTGCCAGCAGCTCCGGGACAGGGGTTGAGACCCAGTACTTC. This encodes CASSSGTGVETQYF.

The rearrangement joins TRBV12-3 or TRBV12-4 to TRBJ2-1, with 8 bases aligning to TRBD1. The CDR3 is made up of 13 amino acids. CDR3 nucleotides: TGTGCAGGCAGGGGGCAGCCCGGAGATGAGCAGTTCTTC. Amino acids: CAGRGQPGDEQFF.

This clone was observed once. The chain joins TRBV27 to TRBJ2-2; TRBD1 matches at 7 bases. V was pared by 5 bases and J by 4 bases, with 4 bases of the junction left unmatched. The CDR3 sequence is 14 residues long. In germline, CDR1 is MNHEY, CDR2 SMNVEV (reference sequence). The CDR3 sequence is CASSRQGGTGELFF. CDR3 in DNA: TGTGCCAGCAGTCGACAGGGTGGCACCGGGGAGCTGTTTTTT.

The V call is TRBV21-1, the J call TRBJ2-3; the table names TRBD1, a call not compared with the DNA. TRBV21-1 is deemed a pseudogene. This CDR3 is 15 amino acids long. CDR3 sequence: CASSNYRPRGDTQYF. The CDR3 coding sequence is TGTGCCAGCAGCAATTACAGGCCGCGAGGAGATACGCAGTATTTT.

This clone was counted once. The identical CDR3 is also encoded by other nucleotide sequences in the sample. The chain carries TRBV28 and TRBJ2-7; unclear D gene. The CDR3 has 13 residues. Germline V gene lookup returns CDR1 MDHEN and CDR2 SYDVKM. V was clipped by 3 bases and J by 3 bases, with 9 bases between them. CDR3 sequence (DNA): TGTGCCAGCAGTTTGGGCCGAAGCTACGAGCAGTACTTC. Its protein is CASSLGRSYEQYF.